This T cell receptor (beta chain) was sequenced during a study of shared clonotypes between healthy human individuals. Study at large: Per donor, CD8 memory used one plate, CD8 naive used two, CD4 memory used three and CD4 naive used three. Study outcomes and limitations: Clonotype sharing among donors, it was expected, would be affected by sequencing depth.

Germline assignment: CDR1 SGHTA and CDR2 FQGTGA. V was shortened by 3 bases and J by 4 bases, with 6 bases between the two germline ends. The CDR3 is made up of 13 amino acids. About this clone itself: What it recognizes is unknown.

The assay used deep level. This table comes from immunoSEQ multiplex PCR, and its TCRdb copy is limited to in-frame clones, with some not included. Of about a million clones listed, approximately 80% are singletons. Each of the donors was a healthy adult who was HIV-negative and had not had a recent acute infection or vaccination. This receptor was obtained from a man younger than 35 in good health. The chain carries TRBV7-3 and TRBJ2-2, with D uncertain. Specimen: memory CD4+ T cells sorted from blood. Subset noted: CD45RA-negative fraction. In nucleotides, the CDR3 is TGTGCCAGCAGCTTCGATTCCACCGGGGAGCTGTTTTTT. Protein sequence: CASSFDSTGELFF.